The 18 T cell receptor beta chains listed next were all sequenced from one sample in a study of T cell responses to AZD1222 COVID-19 vaccine. Assay used: immunoSEQ multiplex PCR; TCRdb lists only in-frame clones, some missing. The repertoire holds around 150,000 clones, with approximately 88% as singletons. The sample in question was peripheral blood, obtained on day 0 of AZD1222 vaccination. The receptors were gathered from an adult in good health.

The chain recombines TRBV25-1 with TRBJ2-7, with 13 bases that match TRBD2. Losses at the gene ends were 5 bases for V and 3 bases for J; bases not matched to a gene: 1. The CDR3 has 14 residues. Germline assignment: CDR1 MGHDK and CDR2 SYGVNS. Here the CDR3 DNA reads TGTGCCAGCAGTAGGACTAGCGGGGGCTACGAGCAGTACTTC. It specifies CASSRTSGGYEQYF.

This chain links TRBV27 with TRBJ1-5, with a weak D call TRBD1 (6 bases). Germline V gene lookup returns CDR1 MNHEY and CDR2 SMNVEV (reference sequence). Trimming shortened V by 2 bases and J by 10 bases, and 15 bases separated the two germline ends. The CDR3 runs 14 residues. The CDR3 nucleotides read TGTGCCAGCAGTTTAGGACACGAGGGGGAACCCCAGCATTTT. Its protein is CASSLGHEGEPQHF.

This chain joins TRBV5-1 and TRBJ2-1; 8 bases fit TRBD2. V was clipped by 9 bases and J by 2 bases; unmatched bases: 10. Germline CDR1 SGHRS, CDR2 YFSETQ. The CDR3 loop spans 15 amino acids. CDR3 coding DNA: TGCGCCACCAGTTGGGCGGGGGGAACCTACAATGAGCAGTTCTTC. Amino acid sequence: CATSWAGGTYNEQFF.

The chain couples TRBV28 to TRBJ2-1; D is perhaps TRBD1 or TRBD2 (6 bases each). The germline CDR1 and CDR2 sequences are MDHEN and SYDVKM. V was shortened by 4 bases and J by 1 base, with 14 bases between the two germline ends. The CDR3 covers 16 residues. CDR3 in DNA: TGTGCCAGCAGTTCCCCTCGGGGGCCATCCTACAATGAGCAGTTCTTC. Residues: CASSSPRGPSYNEQFF.

The chain uses TRBV19 and TRBJ2-5; a possible D gene is TRBD1 (5 bases). V was pared by 3 bases and J by 5 bases, with 10 bases between. Germline loops: CDR1 LNHDA, CDR2 SQIVND (reference sequence). There are 13 residues in the CDR3. The CDR3 protein is CASSMGLEETQYF. The CDR3 bases are TGTGCCAGTAGTATGGGGCTTGAGGAGACCCAGTACTTC.

The chain combines TRBV29-1 with TRBJ1-1; TRBD1 matches 7 bases. The CDR3 totals 13 residues. Germline-derived CDR1 and CDR2 are SQVTM and ANQGSEA. V shed 5 bases, J shed 4 bases, and the junction held 7 bases outside the gene matches. CDR3 nucleotide sequence: TGCAGCGTTCATCGACAGGGTTCCACTGAAGCTTTCTTT. Residues: CSVHRQGSTEAFF.

The gene calls are TRBV3-1 (or the pseudogene TRBV3-2) and TRBJ1-6; D perhaps matches TRBD1 (5 bases). Trimming shortened V by 4 bases and J by 9 bases, and 13 bases separated the two germline ends. The CDR3 length is 14 residues. Germline V gene data show CDR1 as LGHDT and CDR2 as YNNKEL (reference sequence). The CDR3, as DNA: TGTGCCAGCAGCCTGGGGCAGGGACGTTCACCCCTCCACTTT. Its protein is CASSLGQGRSPLHF.

The CDR3 is CAWSLAGGWQYF. The CDR3 coding sequence is TGTGCCTGGAGTCTTGCGGGGGGTTGGCAGTATTTT. V gene TRBV30 combines with J gene TRBJ2-3; 8 nucleotides align to TRBD2. The germline CDR1 and CDR2 sequences are GTSNPN and SVGIG (reference sequence). The CDR3 is made up of 12 amino acids. V was clipped by 2 bases and J by 11 bases; unmatched bases: 6. The full variable domain, completed using reference TRBV30 and TRBJ2-3, is SQTIHQWPATLVQPVGSPLSLECTVEGTSNPNLYWYRQAAGRGLQLLFYSVGIGQISSEVPQNLSASRPQDRQFILSSKKLLLSDSGFYLCAWSLAGGWQYFGPGTRLTVL.

The chain links TRBV2 to TRBJ2-5; no reliable D call. Germline V gene lookup returns CDR1 SNHLY and CDR2 FYNNEI. The CDR3 consists of 13 residues. V was shortened by 0 bases and J by 4 bases, with 6 bases between the two germline ends. The CDR3 DNA reads as TGTGCCAGCAGTGAAGCAAGGAGAGAGACCCAGTACTTC. It yields the protein CASSEARRETQYF.

This chain links TRBV28 with TRBJ2-7; 7 bases match TRBD1. This CDR3 spans 15 amino acids. Germline CDR1 reads MDHEN; CDR2 reads SYDVKM. The junction had 8 bases not matched to a gene; V was cut back by 6 bases and J by 0 bases. CDR3 sequence: CASSQTGATSYEQYF. The CDR3 nucleotides read TGTGCCAGCAGCCAAACAGGGGCCACCTCCTACGAGCAGTACTTC.

V gene TRBV5-5 combines with J gene TRBJ1-5; TRBD1 matches 7 bases. CDR1 is SGHKS, CDR2 YYEKEE, per germline (reference sequence). V shed 4 bases, J shed 3 bases, and the junction held 7 bases outside the gene matches. CDR3 length equals 15 residues. CDR3 sequence (DNA): TGTGCCAGCAGCCCGCAGACAGGGTCCAATCAGCCCCAGCATTTT. The encoded protein is CASSPQTGSNQPQHF.

V gene TRBV5-1 combines with J gene TRBJ2-2; 8 positions agree with TRBD2. After removal of 2 bases from V and 3 bases from J, the junction contained 3 bases not matched to a gene. The CDR3 consists of 15 residues. The germline V gene encodes CDR1 SGHRS and CDR2 YFSETQ. The CDR3 here is CASSLAGVDTGELFF. For the CDR3, the DNA is TGCGCCAGCAGCTTAGCGGGGGTAGACACCGGGGAGCTGTTTTTT.

This clone was detected only a few times. This chain links TRBV5-1 with TRBJ1-6; D remains unclear. The ends were cut back, 4 bases at V and 5 bases at J, with 16 bases in the middle. The V gene's germline CDR1 is SGHRS and CDR2 YFSETQ. The CDR3 length is 16 residues. The chain's CDR3 is CASSHPSTTNNSPLHF. The CDR3 DNA is TGCGCCAGCAGCCATCCGTCAACTACTAATAATTCACCCCTCCACTTT.

The chain couples TRBV29-1 to TRBJ2-2; D unresolved. Germline assignment: CDR1 SQVTM and CDR2 ANQGSEA. The ends were cut back, 2 bases at V and 6 bases at J, with 4 bases in the middle. The CDR3 length is 11 residues. The CDR3 spells CSVESPGELFF. As DNA, the CDR3 is TGCAGCGTTGAAAGCCCCGGGGAGCTGTTTTTT.

The chain combines TRBV28 with TRBJ1-2; TRBD1 might be the D (6 bases). V lost 4 bases to trimming and J lost 2 bases, with 23 bases between them. This CDR3 is 18 amino acids long. The V gene's germline CDR1 is MDHEN and CDR2 SYDVKM. The DNA of the CDR3 is TGTGCCAGCAGTTCCGGCGGGTGGACGACAGGATACAACTATGGCTACACCTTC. It translates to CASSSGGWTTGYNYGYTF.

This sequence joins TRBV30 and TRBJ2-3; 8 nucleotides agree with TRBD2. The CDR3 spans 16 residues. Germline CDR1 reads GTSNPN; CDR2 reads SVGIG (reference sequence). V lost 8 bases and J lost 0; bases outside the gene matches: 13. CDR3 in DNA: TGTGCCGGGCGGGGGGACACATATACTAGCACAGATACGCAGTATTTT. As protein: CAGRGDTYTSTDTQYF.

This clone was detected a few times. Other DNA sequences from this sample encode an identical CDR3 as well. This rearrangement joins TRBV24-1 to TRBJ2-5; 12 bases are a match to TRBD2. Trimming took 4 bases from V and 4 from J; bases not matched to a gene: 6. The CDR3 extends over 16 amino acids. Per the germline V gene, CDR1 is KGHDR and CDR2 is SFDVKD. The CDR3 protein is CATSDPGLAGLETQYF. The CDR3 DNA sequence: TGTGCCACCAGTGACCCTGGACTAGCGGGGTTAGAGACCCAGTACTTC.

The chain is built from TRBV29-1 and TRBJ2-1; D ambiguous. Trimming shortened V by 2 bases and J by 3 bases, and 8 bases separated the two germline ends. The CDR3 runs 13 residues. Germline loops: CDR1 SQVTM, CDR2 ANQGSEA. DNA of the CDR3: TGCAGCGTTGAACCGGGCAGCTACAATGAGCAGTTCTTC. Translated: CSVEPGSYNEQFF.